The present TCR beta chain was sequenced within a study of T cells in Graves' hyperthyroidism and ophthalmopathy. General study points: In the blood, most expanded thyroid clonotypes above 0.001 appeared as well. Ophthalmopathy could be told apart from stable hyperthyroidism with a 13 V-J model.

As concerns this clonotype: Its antigen is undetermined.

The V gene's germline CDR1 is ENHRY and CDR2 SYGVKD. The length of the CDR3 is 14 residues. The V end lost 10 bases, the J end lost 1 base, and 16 bases lay between the germline ends. Amplification yielded TCR beta CDR3 regions, with RNA transcripts as the source. The primer set for the first-round RT-PCR of the TCR CDR3 was HTBI. Using its own MiXCR run on the multiplex PCR reads, TCRdb lists one record per CDR3 protein. This table holds about 840,000 distinct CDR3 sequences, 38% found once. Thyroid ultrasound and orbital computed tomography, with clinical symptoms and serum thyroxine and TRAb, informed diagnoses. Isolation of PBMCs was performed on about 10 ml fresh peripheral blood.

This rearrangement joins TRBV10-3 to TRBJ2-5; D is unresolved. The receptor was derived from a man younger than 30 with Graves' hyperthyroidism. The material sequenced was blood. This chain's CDR3 is CASRIDWPQETQYF. CDR3 DNA sequence: TGTGCCAGCAGGATCGACTGGCCCCAAGAGACCCAGTACTTC.